Sequencing of this T cell receptor beta chain was carried out in a study of identical twins. Template switching created a universal primer site, and the cDNA included unique molecular identifiers. TCRdb fed the 5' RACE reads into MiXCR, producing one record per CDR3 protein. The profile shows about 350 distinct CDR3 sequences, around four fifths of them singletons. The junction had 1 base not matched to a gene; V was cut back by 4 bases and J by 5 bases. The CDR3 length is 14 residues. The germline gives CDR1 MNHEY, CDR2 SMNVEV (reference sequence). The rearrangement joins TRBV27 to TRBJ2-7, with 14 bases identical to TRBD2. Material: memory (CD45RO+) T cells sorted from blood. This TCR derives from a woman in her late teens or twenties in good health. This table probably holds off-target reads from a library built for another chain. In nucleotides, the CDR3 is TGTGCCAGCAGTTCGGGACTAGCGGGGGACGAGCAGTACTTC. It encodes CASSSGLAGDEQYF.